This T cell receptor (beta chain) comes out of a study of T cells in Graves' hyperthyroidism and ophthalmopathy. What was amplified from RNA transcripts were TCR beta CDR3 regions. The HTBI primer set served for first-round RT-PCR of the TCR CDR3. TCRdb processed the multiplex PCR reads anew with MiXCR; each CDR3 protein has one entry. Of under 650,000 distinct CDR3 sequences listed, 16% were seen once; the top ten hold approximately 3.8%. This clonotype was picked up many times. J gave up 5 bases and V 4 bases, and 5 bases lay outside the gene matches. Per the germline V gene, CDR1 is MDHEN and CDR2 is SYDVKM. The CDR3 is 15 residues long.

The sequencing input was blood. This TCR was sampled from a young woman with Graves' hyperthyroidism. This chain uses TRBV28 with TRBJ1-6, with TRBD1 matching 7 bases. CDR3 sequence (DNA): TGTGCCAGCAGTTATCCGGGACAGAATAATTCACCCCTCCACTTT. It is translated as CASSYPGQNNSPLHF. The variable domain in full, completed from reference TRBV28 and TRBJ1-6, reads DVKVTQSSRYLVKRTGEKVFLECVQDMDHENMFWYRQDPGLGLRLIYFSYDVKMKEKGDIPEGYSVSREKKERFSLILESASTNQTSMYLCASSYPGQNNSPLHFGNGTRLTVT.